These T cell receptor beta chains were read from a single sample in a study of cytomegalovirus exposure and HLA in healthy donors. Method: immunoSEQ multiplex PCR; TCRdb's copy keeps in-frame clones and lacks some. This sample lists approximately 61,000 clones; its ten largest clones have roughly 2%. Sequencing was performed on PBMCs. These receptors originate from a woman under 30 in good health and CMV-seronegative. Both conserved end residues are part of each CDR3. The D gene is left open where the match is weak.

D gene	V gene	CDR3 length	J gene	CDR3 DNA	CDR3 protein
.	TRBV7-2	12	TRBJ1-2	TGTGCCAGCAGCTCCCGGTCGGATGGCTACACCTTC	CASSSRSDGYTF
TRBD1	TRBV5-1	14	TRBJ1-2	TGCGCCAGCAGCACCGGGACAGGGTTCTGGGGCTACACCTTC	CASSTGTGFWGYTF
.	TRBV5-4	15	TRBJ1-1	TGTGCCAGCAGCTTGCAAAAAGGTCGGGGCACTGAAGCTTTCTTT	CASSLQKGRGTEAFF
TRBD2	TRBV10-1	19	TRBJ2-1	TGCGCCAGCAGTGAGGCCCCCGGACTAGCGGGAGTCTCCTACAATGAGCAGTTCTTC	CASSEAPGLAGVSYNEQFF
.	TRBV18	12	TRBJ2-5	TGTGCCAGCTCACCGCGGGAAGAGACCCAGTACTTC	CASSPREETQYF
.	TRBV12-5	14	TRBJ2-3	TGTGCTAGTGGTCCCTCTACTAGCACAGATACGCAGTATTTT	CASGPSTSTDTQYF
TRBD1	TRBV2	15	TRBJ2-7	TGTGCCAGCAGTGAAAGGACAGGGGAGCAGTACGAGCAGTACTTC	CASSERTGEQYEQYF
.	TRBV5-1	15	TRBJ1-6	TGCGCCAGCAGCTCCCAGGGTGGGGATAATTCACCCCTCCACTTT	CASSSQGGDNSPLHF
TRBD1	TRBV7-9	15	TRBJ2-1	TGTGCCAGCAACAATGACAGGGCGGATGACAATGAGCAGTTCTTC	CASNNDRADDNEQFF
TRBD1	TRBV5-1	16	TRBJ1-6	TGCGCCAGCAGCCCGGGACAGGTCACCTATAATTCACCCCTACACTTT	CASSPGQVTYNSPLHF
TRBD1	TRBV7-6	15	TRBJ2-7	TGTGCCAGCAGCCCTCGACAGGGCGTCCGAAACGAGCAGTACTTC	CASSPRQGVRNEQYF
.	TRBV5-8	14	TRBJ2-5	TGTGCCAGCAGTCCCCGAGCCCTAGAAGAGACCCAGTACTTC	CASSPRALEETQYF
.	TRBV6-1	13	TRBJ1-2	TGTGCCAGCAGTGAGGACAGAAACTATGGCTACACCTTC	CASSEDRNYGYTF
TRBD2	TRBV4-2	16	TRBJ2-1	TGTGCCAGCAGCCTTCCTCCGGGGGGGGATAAGGGTGAGCAGTTCTTC	CASSLPPGGDKGEQFF
TRBD1	TRBV5-1	16	TRBJ1-4	TGCGCCAGCAGCTTCGCAGGGGGTACAACTAATGAAAAACTGTTTTTT	CASSFAGGTTNEKLFF
.	TRBV7-9	15	TRBJ1-2	TGTGCCAGCAGCCGTGCGGGGGGCCCTAACTATGGCTACACCTTC	CASSRAGGPNYGYTF
TRBD1	TRBV5-1	15	TRBJ1-2	TGCGCCAGCAGCCCCGTACTCAGGGGGGACTATGGCTACACCTTC	CASSPVLRGDYGYTF
TRBD1	TRBV6-6	13	TRBJ1-1	TGTGCCAGCACCTTAACAGGGGAAACTGAAGCTTTCTTT	CASTLTGETEAFF
.	TRBV19	14	TRBJ2-3	TGTGCCAGTAGTAGACAGGTTGGGTCAGATACGCAGTATTTT	CASSRQVGSDTQYF
TRBD2	TRBV6-4	15	TRBJ2-1	TGTGCCAGCAGTGGACTAGCGGGGCCTGACAATGAGCAGTTCTTC	CASSGLAGPDNEQFF
.	TRBV2	13	TRBJ1-2	TGTGCCAGCAGTGAAAGGCAGGGGTATGGCTACACCTTC	CASSERQGYGYTF
.	TRBV20-1	11	TRBJ2-1	TGCAGTGCTCAGACTCGCGATGAGCAGTTCTTC	CSAQTRDEQFF
TRBD1	TRBV5-1	13	TRBJ1-1	TGCGCCAGCGGGGACAGGCCGAACACTGAAGCTTTCTTT	CASGDRPNTEAFF
TRBD2	TRBV5-1	16	TRBJ2-3	TGCGCCAGCAGCCAGACTAGCGGGGGAATCACAGATACGCAGTATTTT	CASSQTSGGITDTQYF
.	TRBV5-1	14	TRBJ2-2	TGCGCCAGCAGCCCAAGTACGGGGAACGGGGAGCTGTTTTTT	CASSPSTGNGELFF
.	TRBV5-1	16	TRBJ2-2	TGCGCCAGCAGCTTGGGTGCGGCGGGGAACACCGGGGAGCTGTTTTTT	CASSLGAAGNTGELFF
.	TRBV7-2	15	TRBJ1-5	TGTGCCAGCAGCTATATGACAGGCCCAGTTCAGCCCCAGCATTTT	CASSYMTGPVQPQHF
TRBD1	TRBV25-1	17	TRBJ2-1	TGTGCCAGTTCCGGCCGGGACAGGGAGTGGCAGGTCAATGAGCAGTTCTTC	CASSGRDREWQVNEQFF
TRBD1	TRBV5-1	18	TRBJ2-5	TGCGCCAGCACCCGGGCTAGCACAGGGGAACAAAACGGGGAGACCCAGTACTTC	CASTRASTGEQNGETQYF
.	TRBV6-5	14	TRBJ2-1	TGTGCCAGCGGGGCGACAGCTTCCGACAATGAGCAGTTCTTC	CASGATASDNEQFF
.	TRBV19	14	TRBJ1-2	TGTGCCAGTAGTATAGGGGCTTCTAACTATGGCTACACCTTC	CASSIGASNYGYTF
.	TRBV6-5	12	TRBJ1-2	TGTGCCAGCAGTTTTCGGGGCTATGGCTACACCTTC	CASSFRGYGYTF
.	TRBV28	14	TRBJ2-1	TGTGCCAGCAGTTTAATAGGAGATGGCAATGAGCAGTTCTTC	CASSLIGDGNEQFF
TRBD1	TRBV2	15	TRBJ1-2	TGTGCCAGCAGGCCCGGGACAGGGGGTCACTATGGCTACACCTTC	CASRPGTGGHYGYTF
TRBD2	TRBV2	17	TRBJ2-3	TGTGCCAGCAGTGAAGGTCCTAGCGGGGGGGCCCAGGATACGCAGTATTTT	CASSEGPSGGAQDTQYF
TRBD1	TRBV19	15	TRBJ2-1	TGTGCCAGTAGTATAGATATGGACAGGGTTGTTTCCCAGTTCTTC	CASSIDMDRVVSQFF
TRBD1	TRBV4-1	14	TRBJ2-3	TGCGCCAGCAGCCCCGGACAGGGCACAGATACGCAGTATTTT	CASSPGQGTDTQYF
TRBD1	TRBV7-3	14	TRBJ1-2	TGTGCCAGCAGCTTAACGGGACAGGGTAGCGGCTACACCTTC	CASSLTGQGSGYTF
TRBD1	TRBV19	14	TRBJ1-3	TGTGCCAGTACACAGAGGGGGCCTGGAAACACCATATATTTT	CASTQRGPGNTIYF
.	TRBV5-1	13	TRBJ2-7	TGCGCCAGCAGCACAGACAGGTCCTACGAGCAGTACTTC	CASSTDRSYEQYF
.	TRBV28	11	TRBJ2-7	TGTGCCAGCAGTAACTATTACGAGCAGTACTTC	CASSNYYEQYF
.	TRBV18	15	TRBJ1-1	TGTGCCAGCTCACCAGAGTATAGTCGAGGGACTGAAGCTTTCTTT	CASSPEYSRGTEAFF
.	TRBV6-4	16	TRBJ2-1	TGTGCCAGCAGTGACTCGAGGAGGGGTCACACGGGGGAGCAGTTCTTC	CASSDSRRGHTGEQFF
.	TRBV6-1	13	TRBJ1-4	TGTGCCAGCAGCGTTAGGGAGTATGAAAAACTGTTTTTT	CASSVREYEKLFF
.	TRBV7-8	17	TRBJ2-6	TGTGCCAGCAGCTTAGCGGTAGGCAGGTCTGGGGCCAACGTCCTGACTTTC	CASSLAVGRSGANVLTF
TRBD2	TRBV5-1	14	TRBJ2-1	TGCGCCAGCGGAGCTAGCGGGGGGGACAATGAGCAGTTCTTC	CASGASGGDNEQFF
TRBD2	TRBV30	11	TRBJ2-5	TGTGCCGGAGCGGGAGGGGAGACCCAGTACTTC	CAGAGGETQYF
TRBD1	TRBV4-1	16	TRBJ2-7	TGCGCCAGCAGCCAAGACCCGACAGGGAGAGGGTACGAGCAGTACTTC	CASSQDPTGRGYEQYF
.	TRBV29-1	12	TRBJ2-7	TGCAGCGTTATCACAGCCTCCTACGAGCAGTACTTC	CSVITASYEQYF
TRBD1	TRBV5-1	13	TRBJ1-1	TGCGCCAGCAGCATGGGACAGTTAAATGAAGCTTTCTTT	CASSMGQLNEAFF
TRBD2	TRBV28	14	TRBJ2-7	TGTGCCAGCAGTACCCCGACTAGCATCCACGAGCAGTACTTC	CASSTPTSIHEQYF
TRBD1	TRBV7-8	15	TRBJ1-1	TGTGCCAGCAGCTTGAGGACAGGGTCAGACACTGAAGCTTTCTTT	CASSLRTGSDTEAFF
.	TRBV5-4	15	TRBJ1-1	TGTGCCAGCAGCTTTTCATCCCGCCAGGGCAATGAAGCTTTCTTT	CASSFSSRQGNEAFF